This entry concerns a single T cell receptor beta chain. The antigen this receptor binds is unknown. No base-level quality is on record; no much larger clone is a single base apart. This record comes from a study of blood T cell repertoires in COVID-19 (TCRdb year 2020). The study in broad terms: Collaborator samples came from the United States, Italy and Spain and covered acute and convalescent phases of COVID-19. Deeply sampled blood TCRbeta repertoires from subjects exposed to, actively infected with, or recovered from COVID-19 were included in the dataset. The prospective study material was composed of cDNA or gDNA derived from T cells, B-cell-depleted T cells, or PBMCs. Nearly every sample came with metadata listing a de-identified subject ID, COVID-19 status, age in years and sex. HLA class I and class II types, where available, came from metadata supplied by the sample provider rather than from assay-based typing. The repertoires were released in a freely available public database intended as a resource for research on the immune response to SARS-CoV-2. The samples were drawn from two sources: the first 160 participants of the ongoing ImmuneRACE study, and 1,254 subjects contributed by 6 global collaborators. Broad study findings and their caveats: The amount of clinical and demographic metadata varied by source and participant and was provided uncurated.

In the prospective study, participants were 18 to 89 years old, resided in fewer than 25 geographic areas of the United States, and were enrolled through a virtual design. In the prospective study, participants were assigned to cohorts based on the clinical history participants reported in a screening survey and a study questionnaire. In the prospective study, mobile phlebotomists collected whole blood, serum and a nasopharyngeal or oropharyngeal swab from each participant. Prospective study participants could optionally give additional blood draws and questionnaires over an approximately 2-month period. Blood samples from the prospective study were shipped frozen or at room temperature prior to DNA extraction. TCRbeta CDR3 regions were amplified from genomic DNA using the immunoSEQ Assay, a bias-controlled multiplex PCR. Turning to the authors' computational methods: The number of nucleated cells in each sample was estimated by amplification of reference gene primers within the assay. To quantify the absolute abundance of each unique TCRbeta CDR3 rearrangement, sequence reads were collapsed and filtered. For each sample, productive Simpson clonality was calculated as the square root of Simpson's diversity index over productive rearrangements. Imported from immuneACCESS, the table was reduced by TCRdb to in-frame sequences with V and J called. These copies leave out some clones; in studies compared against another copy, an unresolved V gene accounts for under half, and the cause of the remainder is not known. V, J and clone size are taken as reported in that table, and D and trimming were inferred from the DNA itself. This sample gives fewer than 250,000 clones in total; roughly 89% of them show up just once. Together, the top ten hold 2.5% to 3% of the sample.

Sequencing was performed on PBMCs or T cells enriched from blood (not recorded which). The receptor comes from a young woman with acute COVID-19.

In nucleotides, the sequence is TGCGCCAGCAGCCCCAGGACAGGAACCAACTATGGCTACACCTTC. Its protein is CASSPRTGTNYGYTF. The V and J genes are TRBV4-1 and TRBJ1-2; TRBD1 lines up with 7 middle nucleotides. In the germline V gene, CDR1 corresponds to MGHRA and CDR2 to YSYEKL. The CDR3 sequence holds 15 residues, the cysteine and phenylalanine included. Only the CDR3 DNA stays, 45 bases, in frame from base 1. Clipping removes 4 bases from V and 2 bases from J, with 7 as the unmatched junction base count.